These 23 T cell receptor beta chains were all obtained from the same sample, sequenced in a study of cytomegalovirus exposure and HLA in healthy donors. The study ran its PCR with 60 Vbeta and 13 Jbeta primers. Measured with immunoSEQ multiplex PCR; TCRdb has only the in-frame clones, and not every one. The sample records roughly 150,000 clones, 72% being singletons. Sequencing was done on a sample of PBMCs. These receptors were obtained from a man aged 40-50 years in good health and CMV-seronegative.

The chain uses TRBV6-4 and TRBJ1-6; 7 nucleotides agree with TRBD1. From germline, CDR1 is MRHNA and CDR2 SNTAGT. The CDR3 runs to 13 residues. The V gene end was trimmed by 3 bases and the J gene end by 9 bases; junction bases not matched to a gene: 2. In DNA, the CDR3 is TGTGCCAGCAGTGAGGGACAGCCTTCACCCCTCCACTTT. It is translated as CASSEGQPSPLHF.

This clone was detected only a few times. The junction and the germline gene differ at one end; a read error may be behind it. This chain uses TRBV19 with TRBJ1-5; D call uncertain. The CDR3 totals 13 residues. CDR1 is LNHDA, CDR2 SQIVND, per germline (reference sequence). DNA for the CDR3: TGTGCCAGTAGTATAGTTACAGATCAGCCCCAGAATTTT. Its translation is CASSIVTDQPQNF. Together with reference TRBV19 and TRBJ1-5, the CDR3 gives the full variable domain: DGGITQSPKYLFRKEGQNVTLSCEQNLNHDAMYWYRQDPGQGLRLIYYSQIVNDFQKGDIAEGYSVSREKKESFPLTVTSAQKNPTAFYLCASSIVTDQPQNFGDGTRLSIL.

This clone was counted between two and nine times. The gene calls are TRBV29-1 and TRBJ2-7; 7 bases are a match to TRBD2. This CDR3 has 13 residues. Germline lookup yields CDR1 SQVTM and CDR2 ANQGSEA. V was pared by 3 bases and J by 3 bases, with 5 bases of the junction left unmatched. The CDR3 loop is CSVEGGGLYEQYF. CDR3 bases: TGCAGCGTTGAGGGGGGAGGGCTCTACGAGCAGTACTTC.

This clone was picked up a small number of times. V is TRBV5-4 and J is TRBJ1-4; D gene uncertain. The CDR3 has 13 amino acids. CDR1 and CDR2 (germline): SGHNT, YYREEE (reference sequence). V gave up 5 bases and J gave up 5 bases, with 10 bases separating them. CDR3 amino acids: CASRRAGNEKLFF. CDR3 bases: TGTGCCAGCAGAAGGGCGGGGAATGAAAAACTGTTTTTT.

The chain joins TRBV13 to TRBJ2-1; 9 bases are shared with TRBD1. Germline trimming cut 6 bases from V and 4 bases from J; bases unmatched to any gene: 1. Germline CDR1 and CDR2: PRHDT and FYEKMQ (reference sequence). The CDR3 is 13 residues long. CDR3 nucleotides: TGTGCCAGCAGGGACAGGGGATACAATGAGCAGTTCTTC. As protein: CASRDRGYNEQFF.

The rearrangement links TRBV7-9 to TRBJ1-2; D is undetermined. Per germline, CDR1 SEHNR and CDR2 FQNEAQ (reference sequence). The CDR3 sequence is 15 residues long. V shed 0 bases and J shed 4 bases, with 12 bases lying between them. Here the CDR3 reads CASSLAVAGTYGYTF. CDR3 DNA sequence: TGTGCCAGCAGCTTAGCGGTGGCAGGAACCTATGGCTACACCTTC. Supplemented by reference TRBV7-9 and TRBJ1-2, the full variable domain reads DTGVSQNPRHKITKRGQNVTFRCDPISEHNRLYWYRQTLGQGPEFLTYFQNEAQLEKSRLLSDRFSAERPKGSFSTLEIQRTEQGDSAMYLCASSLAVAGTYGYTFGSGTRLTVV.

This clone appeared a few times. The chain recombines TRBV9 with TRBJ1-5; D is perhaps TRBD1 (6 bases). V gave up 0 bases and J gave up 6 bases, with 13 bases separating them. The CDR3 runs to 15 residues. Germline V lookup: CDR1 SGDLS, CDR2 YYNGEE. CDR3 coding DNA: TGTGCCAGCAGCGTAGGGGGGGGGCCCGGTCAGCCCCAGCATTTT. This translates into CASSVGGGPGQPQHF. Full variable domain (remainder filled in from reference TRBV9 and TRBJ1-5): DSGVTQTPKHLITATGQRVTLRCSPRSGDLSVYWYQQSLDQGLQFLIQYYNGEERAKGNILERFSAQQFPDLHSELNLSSLELGDSALYFCASSVGGGPGQPQHFGDGTRLSIL.

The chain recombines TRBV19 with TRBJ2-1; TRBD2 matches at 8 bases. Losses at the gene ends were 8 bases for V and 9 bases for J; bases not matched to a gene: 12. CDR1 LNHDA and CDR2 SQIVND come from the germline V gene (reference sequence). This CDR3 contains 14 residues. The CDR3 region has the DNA TGTGCCAGTCAGTTTGGCGGGAGGTCGGGTGAGCAGTTCTTC. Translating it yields CASQFGGRSGEQFF.

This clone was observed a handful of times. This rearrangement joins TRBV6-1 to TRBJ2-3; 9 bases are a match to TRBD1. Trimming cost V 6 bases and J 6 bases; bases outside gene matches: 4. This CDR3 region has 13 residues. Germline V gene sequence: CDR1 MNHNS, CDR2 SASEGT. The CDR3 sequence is CASRGQGIDTQYF. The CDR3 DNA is TGTGCCAGCAGGGGACAGGGTATTGATACGCAGTATTTT.

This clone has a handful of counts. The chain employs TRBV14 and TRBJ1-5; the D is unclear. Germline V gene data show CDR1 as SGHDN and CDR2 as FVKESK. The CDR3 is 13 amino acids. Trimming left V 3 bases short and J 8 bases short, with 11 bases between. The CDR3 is CASSQGGLKPQHF. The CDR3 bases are TGTGCCAGCAGCCAGGGAGGGCTTAAGCCCCAGCATTTT.

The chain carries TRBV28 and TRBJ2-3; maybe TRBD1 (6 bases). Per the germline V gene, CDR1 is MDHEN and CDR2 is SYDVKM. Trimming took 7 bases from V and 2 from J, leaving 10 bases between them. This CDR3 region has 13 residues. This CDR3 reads CASTTGYTDTQYF. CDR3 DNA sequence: TGTGCCAGCACGACAGGTTACACAGATACGCAGTATTTT.

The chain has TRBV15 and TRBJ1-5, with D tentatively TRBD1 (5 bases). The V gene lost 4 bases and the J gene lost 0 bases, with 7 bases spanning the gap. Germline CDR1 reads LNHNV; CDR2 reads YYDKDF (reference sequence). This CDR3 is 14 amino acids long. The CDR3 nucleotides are TGTGCCACCAGCACAGGGTATAGCAATCAGCCCCAGCATTTT. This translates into CATSTGYSNQPQHF.

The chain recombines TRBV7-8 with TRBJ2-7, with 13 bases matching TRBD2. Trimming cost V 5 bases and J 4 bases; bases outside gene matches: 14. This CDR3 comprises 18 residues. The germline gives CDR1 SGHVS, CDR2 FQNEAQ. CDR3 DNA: TGTGCCAGCAGCATAGGACTAGCGGGAGAAGAATTCTCGTACGAGCAGTACTTC. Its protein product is CASSIGLAGEEFSYEQYF. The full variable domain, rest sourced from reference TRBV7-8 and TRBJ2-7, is GAGVSQSPRYKVAKRGQDVALRCDPISGHVSLFWYQQALGQGPEFLTYFQNEAQLDKSGLPSDRFFAERPEGSVSTLKIQRTQQEDSAVYLCASSIGLAGEEFSYEQYFGPGTRLTVT.

CDR3 region: CAWSVTGVTDTQYF. The CDR3 DNA sequence: TGTGCCTGGAGTGTAACGGGAGTAACAGATACGCAGTATTTT. This chain joins TRBV30 and TRBJ2-3, with a tentative D call TRBD2 (6 bases). The V and J ends lost 0 bases and 3 bases respectively, with 10 bases between them. This CDR3 comprises 14 residues. Germline assignment: CDR1 GTSNPN and CDR2 SVGIG (reference sequence).

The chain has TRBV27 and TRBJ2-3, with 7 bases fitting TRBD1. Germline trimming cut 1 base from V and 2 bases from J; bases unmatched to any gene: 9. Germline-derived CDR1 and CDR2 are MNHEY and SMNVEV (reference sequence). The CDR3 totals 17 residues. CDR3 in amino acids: CASSLWGRQGSTDTQYF. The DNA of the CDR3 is TGTGCCAGCAGTTTATGGGGGCGACAGGGTTCCACAGATACGCAGTATTTT.

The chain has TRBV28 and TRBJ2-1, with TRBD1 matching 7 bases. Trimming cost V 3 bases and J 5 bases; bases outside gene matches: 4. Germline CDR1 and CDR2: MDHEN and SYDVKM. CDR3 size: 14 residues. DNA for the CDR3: TGTGCCAGCAGTTTTGGCGACAGGGACAATGAGCAGTTCTTC. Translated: CASSFGDRDNEQFF.

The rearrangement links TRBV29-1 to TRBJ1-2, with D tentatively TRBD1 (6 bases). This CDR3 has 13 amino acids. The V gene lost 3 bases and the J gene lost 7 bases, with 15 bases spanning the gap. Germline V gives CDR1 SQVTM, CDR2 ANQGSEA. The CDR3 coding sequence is TGCAGCGTTGATCGGCATCGAGGGGGTGGCTACACCTTC. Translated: CSVDRHRGGGYTF.

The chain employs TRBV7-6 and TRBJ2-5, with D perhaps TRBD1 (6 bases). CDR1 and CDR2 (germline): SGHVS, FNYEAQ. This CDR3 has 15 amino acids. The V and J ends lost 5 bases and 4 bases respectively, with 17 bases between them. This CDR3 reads CASSPLPTGGETQYF. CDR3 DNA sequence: TGTGCCAGCAGCCCCCTTCCGACAGGAGGAGAGACCCAGTACTTC.

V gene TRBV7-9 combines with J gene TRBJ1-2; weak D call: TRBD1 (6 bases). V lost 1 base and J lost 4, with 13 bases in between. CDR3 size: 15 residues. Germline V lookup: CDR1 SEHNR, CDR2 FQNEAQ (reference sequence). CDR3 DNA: TGTGCCAGCAGCTTAGAGCGGGGGGCGGGCTATGGCTACACCTTC. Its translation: CASSLERGAGYGYTF.

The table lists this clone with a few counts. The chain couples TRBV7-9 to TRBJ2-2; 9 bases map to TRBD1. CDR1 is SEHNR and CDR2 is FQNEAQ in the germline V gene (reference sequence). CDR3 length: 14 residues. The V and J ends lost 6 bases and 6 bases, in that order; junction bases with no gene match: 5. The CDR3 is CASRRTGDAGELFF. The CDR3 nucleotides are TGTGCCAGCAGAAGGACAGGGGACGCCGGGGAGCTGTTTTTT.

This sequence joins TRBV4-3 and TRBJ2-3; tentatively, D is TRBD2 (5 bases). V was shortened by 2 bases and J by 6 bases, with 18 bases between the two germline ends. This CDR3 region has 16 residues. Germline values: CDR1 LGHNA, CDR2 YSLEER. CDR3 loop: CASSQLQPGIPDTQYF. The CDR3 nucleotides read TGCGCCAGCAGCCAATTACAACCGGGAATCCCCGATACGCAGTATTTT.

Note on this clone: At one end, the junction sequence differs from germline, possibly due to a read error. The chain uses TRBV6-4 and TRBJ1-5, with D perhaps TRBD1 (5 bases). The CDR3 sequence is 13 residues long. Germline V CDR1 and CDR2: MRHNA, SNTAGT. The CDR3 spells CASSRGGGQPQNF. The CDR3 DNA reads TGTGCCAGCAGTCGGGGGGGAGGTCAGCCCCAGAATTTT.

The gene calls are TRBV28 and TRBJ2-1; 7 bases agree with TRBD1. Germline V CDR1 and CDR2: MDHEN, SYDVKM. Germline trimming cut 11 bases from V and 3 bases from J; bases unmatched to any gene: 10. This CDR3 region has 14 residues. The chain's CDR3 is CAARLGQNYNEQFF. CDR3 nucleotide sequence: TGTGCCGCTCGCCTGGGACAGAACTACAATGAGCAGTTCTTC.